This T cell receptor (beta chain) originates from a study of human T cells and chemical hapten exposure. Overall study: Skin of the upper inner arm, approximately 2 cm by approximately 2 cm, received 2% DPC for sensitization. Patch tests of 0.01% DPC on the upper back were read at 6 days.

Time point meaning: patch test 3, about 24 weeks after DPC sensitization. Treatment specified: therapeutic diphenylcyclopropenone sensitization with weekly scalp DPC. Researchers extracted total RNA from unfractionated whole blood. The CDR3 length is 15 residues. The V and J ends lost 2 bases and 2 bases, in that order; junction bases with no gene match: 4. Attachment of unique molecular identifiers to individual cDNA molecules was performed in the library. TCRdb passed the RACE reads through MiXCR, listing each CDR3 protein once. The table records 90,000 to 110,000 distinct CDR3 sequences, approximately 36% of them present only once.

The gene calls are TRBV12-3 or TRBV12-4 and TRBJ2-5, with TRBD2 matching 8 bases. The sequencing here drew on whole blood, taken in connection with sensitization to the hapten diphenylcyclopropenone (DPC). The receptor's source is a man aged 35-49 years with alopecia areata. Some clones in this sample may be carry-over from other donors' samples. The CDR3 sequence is CASSLLAGPQETQYF. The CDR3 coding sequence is TGTGCCAGCAGTTTACTAGCGGGCCCGCAAGAGACCCAGTACTTC.